This paragraph reports one TCR beta chain. Its antigen is not identified. Generated by immunoSEQ multiplex PCR, the TCRdb table keeps only in-frame clones and is missing some. The sample comprises about 420,000 clones, roughly 90% of which are singletons, and less than 4.5% rests with the top ten. Treatment described: roughly 19 received Ad26.COV2.S at low or high dose, single or two shots; 5 received placebo; per-sample allocation not given. Vaccine and placebo recipients were sampled on day 63 after the first injection. This sample is drawn from a study of Ad26.COV2.S vaccination and SARS-CoV-2 variants. Study observations and caveats: The breadth of spike-specific CD8+ and CD4+ T cell responses after vaccination was reportedly substantial.

Trimming took off 8 bases at V and 4 bases at J, with 11 bases between the two ends. The V gene's germline CDR1 is MDHEN and CDR2 SYDVKM. The CDR3 covers 12 residues. This receptor was taken from a person aged 18-60 years who received the Ad26.COV2.S COVID-19 vaccine or a placebo. The sequenced sample was peripheral blood, obtained in a trial of Ad26.COV2.S vaccine versus placebo. The chain is built from TRBV28 and TRBJ1-2; D uncertain. CDR3 protein: CASPNVLYGYTF. In DNA, the CDR3 is TGTGCCAGCCCAAACGTCCTCTATGGCTACACCTTC.